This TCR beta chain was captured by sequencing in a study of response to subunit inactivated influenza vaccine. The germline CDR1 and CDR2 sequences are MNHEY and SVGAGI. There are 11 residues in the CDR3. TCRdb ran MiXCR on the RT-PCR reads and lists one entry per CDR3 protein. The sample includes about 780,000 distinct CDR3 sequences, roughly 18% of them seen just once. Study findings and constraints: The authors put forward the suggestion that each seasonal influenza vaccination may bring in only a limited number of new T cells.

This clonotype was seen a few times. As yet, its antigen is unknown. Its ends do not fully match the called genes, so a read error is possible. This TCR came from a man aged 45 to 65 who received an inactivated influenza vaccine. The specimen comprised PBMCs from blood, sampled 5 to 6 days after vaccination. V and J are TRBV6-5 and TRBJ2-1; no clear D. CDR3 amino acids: CASGLSSRRIF. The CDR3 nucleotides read TGTGCCAGCGGCTTATCATCGAGAAGAATCTTC.